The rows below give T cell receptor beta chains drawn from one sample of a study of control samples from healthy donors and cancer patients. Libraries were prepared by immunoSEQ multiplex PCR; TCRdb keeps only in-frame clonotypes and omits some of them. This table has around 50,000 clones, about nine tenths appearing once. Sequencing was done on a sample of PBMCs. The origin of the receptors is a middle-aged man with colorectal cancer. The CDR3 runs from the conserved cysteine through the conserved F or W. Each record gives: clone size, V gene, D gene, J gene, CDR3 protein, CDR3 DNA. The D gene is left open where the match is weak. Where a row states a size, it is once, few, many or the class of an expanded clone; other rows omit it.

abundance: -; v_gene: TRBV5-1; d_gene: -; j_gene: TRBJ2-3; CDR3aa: CASSLGAGFTDTQYF; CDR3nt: TGCGCCAGCAGCTTGGGGGCAGGCTTCACAGATACGCAGTATTTT
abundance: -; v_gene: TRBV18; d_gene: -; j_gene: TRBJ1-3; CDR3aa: CASSPPGIAGNTIYF; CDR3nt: TGTGCCAGCTCACCACCCGGCATAGCTGGAAACACCATATATTTT
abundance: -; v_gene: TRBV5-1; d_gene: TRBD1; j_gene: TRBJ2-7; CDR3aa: CASSLDRGMGEQYF; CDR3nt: TGCGCCAGCAGCTTGGACAGGGGAATGGGCGAGCAGTACTTC
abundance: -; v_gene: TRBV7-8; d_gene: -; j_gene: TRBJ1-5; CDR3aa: CASSHGVYAGNQPQHF; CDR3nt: TGTGCCAGCAGCCATGGCGTATATGCGGGCAATCAGCCCCAGCATTTT
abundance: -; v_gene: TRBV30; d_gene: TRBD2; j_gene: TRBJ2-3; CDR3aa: CATLAGGPRDTQYF; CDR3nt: TGTGCCACCCTAGCGGGAGGGCCAAGGGATACGCAGTATTTT
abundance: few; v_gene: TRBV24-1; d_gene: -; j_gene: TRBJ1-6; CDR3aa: CATSWEGGYNSPLHF; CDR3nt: TGTGCCACCAGCTGGGAGGGAGGGTATAATTCACCCCTCCACTTT
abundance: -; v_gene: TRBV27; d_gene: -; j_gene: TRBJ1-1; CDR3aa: CASSSVDLRTEAFF; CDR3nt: TGTGCCAGCAGCTCCGTGGACCTACGCACTGAAGCTTTCTTT
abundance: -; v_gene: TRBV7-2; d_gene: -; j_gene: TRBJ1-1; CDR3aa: CASSLVVAGNTEAFF; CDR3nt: TGTGCCAGCAGCTTAGTGGTCGCCGGGAACACTGAAGCTTTCTTT
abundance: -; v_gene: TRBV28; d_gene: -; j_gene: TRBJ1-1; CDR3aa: CTSSFSSTWWSEAFF; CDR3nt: TGTACCAGCAGTTTCTCGAGCACGTGGTGGTCTGAAGCTTTCTTT
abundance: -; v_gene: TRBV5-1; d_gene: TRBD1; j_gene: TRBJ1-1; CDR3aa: CASSLQGAGTEAFF; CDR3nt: TGCGCCAGCAGCCTTCAGGGGGCTGGCACTGAAGCTTTCTTT
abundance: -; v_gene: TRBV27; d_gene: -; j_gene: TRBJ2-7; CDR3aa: CASSSMNEQYF; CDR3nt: TGTGCCAGCAGTTCGATGAACGAGCAGTACTTC
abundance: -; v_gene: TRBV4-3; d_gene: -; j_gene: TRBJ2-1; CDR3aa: CASSRHQRQGPYNEQFF; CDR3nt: TGCGCCAGCAGCCGGCATCAACGCCAGGGGCCCTACAATGAGCAGTTCTTC
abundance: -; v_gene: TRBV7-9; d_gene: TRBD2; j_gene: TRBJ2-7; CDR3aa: CASSFGGLAGPRSYEQYF; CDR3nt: TGTGCCAGCAGCTTTGGCGGGCTAGCGGGACCCCGCTCCTACGAGCAGTACTTC
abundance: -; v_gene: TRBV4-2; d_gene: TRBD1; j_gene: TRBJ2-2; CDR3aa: CASSQVEQGAWTGELFF; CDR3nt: TGTGCCAGCAGCCAAGTGGAACAGGGGGCTTGGACCGGGGAGCTGTTTTTT
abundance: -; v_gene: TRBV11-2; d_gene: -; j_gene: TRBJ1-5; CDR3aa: CASSLAPGQPQHF; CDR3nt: TGTGCCAGCAGCTTAGCCCCGGGTCAGCCCCAGCATTTT
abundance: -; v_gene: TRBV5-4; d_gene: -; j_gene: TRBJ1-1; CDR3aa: CASRQGGGRIEAFF; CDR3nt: TGTGCCAGCAGGCAGGGAGGGGGGCGCATTGAAGCTTTCTTT
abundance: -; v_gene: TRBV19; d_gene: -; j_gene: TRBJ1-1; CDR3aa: CACGGGRNTEAFF; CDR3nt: TGTGCCTGCGGGGGCGGCAGAAACACTGAAGCTTTCTTT
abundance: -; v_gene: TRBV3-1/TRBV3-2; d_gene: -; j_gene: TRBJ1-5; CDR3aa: CASSLGDRKRGNQPQHF; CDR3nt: TGTGCCAGCAGCCTAGGAGATAGAAAAAGAGGAAATCAGCCCCAGCATTTT